This TCR beta chain was sequenced during a study of blood T cell repertoires in COVID-19. Germline lookup yields CDR1 SGHRS and CDR2 YFSETQ. V gave up 0 bases and J gave up 5 bases, with 10 bases separating them. CDR3 length equals 14 residues. Per the study methods: Quantification of nucleated cells was approximated via reference gene primer amplification. The table came from immunoSEQ multiplex PCR; TCRdb's copy has only in-frame clones and leaves some out. V and J calls and clone size are given by that table; D and trimming were obtained from the DNA. This table has 150,000 to 200,000 clones, approximately 80% appearing once.

This TCR came from a woman in her forties or fifties who had recovered from COVID-19. J is TRBJ2-3 and V is TRBV5-1; unclear D gene. The sample taken for sequencing was PBMCs or T cells enriched from blood (not recorded which). CDR3 DNA: TGCGCCAGCAGCTTGGACAGCCAAGTAGATACGCAGTATTTT. Amino acid sequence: CASSLDSQVDTQYF.